A single sample is the source of the 10 T cell receptor beta chains below, sequenced in a study of cytomegalovirus exposure and HLA in healthy donors. The PCR employed 60 Vbeta primers together with 13 Jbeta primers. The table came from immunoSEQ multiplex PCR; TCRdb's copy has only in-frame clones and leaves some out. This table has about 75,000 clones, around 84% appearing once. Sequenced sample: PBMCs. Every receptor here comes from a man between 70 and 80 years old in good health and CMV-seropositive.

This clone has just a few counts. The chain links TRBV11-2 to TRBJ2-2, with D perhaps matching TRBD2 (5 bases). Trimming shortened V by 0 bases and J by 4 bases, and 12 bases separated the two germline ends. The CDR3 contains 16 residues. CDR1 is SGHAT, CDR2 FQNNGV, per germline. CDR3 region: CASSLERVLFTGELFF. The CDR3 nucleotides are TGTGCCAGCAGCTTAGAGAGGGTCTTATTCACCGGGGAGCTGTTTTTT.

The chain is built from TRBV5-4 and TRBJ2-1, with D hard to call. The germline CDR1 and CDR2 sequences are SGHNT and YYREEE (reference sequence). V was shortened by 6 bases and J by 4 bases, with 11 bases between the two germline ends. The CDR3 spans 13 residues. The CDR3 DNA is TGTGCCAGCACCATTGACTCATACAATGAGCAGTTCTTC. It is translated as CASTIDSYNEQFF.

This clone was seen only once. The V gene is TRBV5-1, the J gene TRBJ2-2, with D unclear. The CDR3 contains 11 residues. The V end lost 6 bases, the J end lost 3 bases, and 3 bases lay between the germline ends. Germline lookup yields CDR1 SGHRS and CDR2 YFSETQ. CDR3 coding DNA: TGCGCCAGCACCGACACCGGGGAGCTGTTTTTT. This translates into CASTDTGELFF.

This clone was seen a single time. The chain combines TRBV6-5 with TRBJ2-7, with TRBD1 matching over 10 bases. The CDR3 is 14 residues long. Germline CDR1 is MNHEY and CDR2 is SVGAGI. Germline trimming cut 4 bases from V and 6 bases from J; bases unmatched to any gene: 6. This CDR3 is CASSFDRGRGEQYF. The CDR3 bases are TGTGCCAGCAGTTTCGACAGGGGGCGCGGCGAGCAGTACTTC.

The V call is TRBV4-1, the J call TRBJ1-5; the D gene is possibly TRBD1 (6 bases). The CDR3 covers 15 residues. The V and J ends lost 1 base and 5 bases respectively, with 12 bases between them. Germline CDR1 MGHRA, CDR2 YSYEKL. The CDR3 sequence is CASSQAPAGDQPQHF. The CDR3 nucleotides are TGCGCCAGCAGCCAAGCGCCGGCAGGGGATCAGCCCCAGCATTTT.

This clone has a single count. The chain is built from TRBV4-2 and TRBJ2-3; D possibly corresponds to TRBD1 (5 bases). The CDR3 is made up of 14 amino acids. From germline, CDR1 is LGHNA and CDR2 YNFKEQ. V lost 4 bases, J lost 6 bases, and 14 bases lay in between. As DNA, the CDR3 is TGTGCCAGCAGCCCCCGACAGCTTCAGGATACGCAGTATTTT. This encodes CASSPRQLQDTQYF.

This clone was recorded once. The chain combines TRBV28 with TRBJ2-3; D is unclear. CDR1 and CDR2 from the germline V gene are MDHEN and SYDVKM. The CDR3 is made up of 13 amino acids. Between the trimmed V and J ends, which lost 2 bases and 6 bases, there was a span of 9 bases. In nucleotides, the CDR3 is TGTGCCAGCAGTTTAGGCTCCCAGGATACGCAGTATTTT. Amino acid sequence: CASSLGSQDTQYF.

The chain couples TRBV6-5 to TRBJ2-3, with 7 bases aligning to TRBD2. V lost 2 bases and J lost 2; bases outside the gene matches: 4. CDR3 length: 15 amino acids. Germline V gene lookup returns CDR1 MNHEY and CDR2 SVGAGI. The CDR3 bases are TGTGCCAGCAGTTACGCGGGAGCTTCCACAGATACGCAGTATTTT. Protein sequence: CASSYAGASTDTQYF.

The rearrangement joins TRBV2 to TRBJ2-5, with a weak D call TRBD1 (6 bases). Germline V lookup: CDR1 SNHLY, CDR2 FYNNEI. The length of the CDR3 is 14 residues. The V end was cut by 4 bases, the J end by 1 base, with 10 bases between. CDR3 residues: CASSGGHIQETQYF. CDR3 bases: TGTGCCAGCAGTGGGGGACATATCCAAGAGACCCAGTACTTC.

This clone was observed once. The chain combines TRBV4-1 with TRBJ2-3; TRBD1 might be the D (5 bases). The CDR3 length is 15 residues. Per the germline V gene, CDR1 is MGHRA and CDR2 is YSYEKL. V was pared by 1 base and J by 1 base, with 9 bases between. The CDR3 nucleotides are TGCGCCAGCAGCCAAGGACCCAGGGGCACAGATACGCAGTATTTT. Encoded protein: CASSQGPRGTDTQYF.